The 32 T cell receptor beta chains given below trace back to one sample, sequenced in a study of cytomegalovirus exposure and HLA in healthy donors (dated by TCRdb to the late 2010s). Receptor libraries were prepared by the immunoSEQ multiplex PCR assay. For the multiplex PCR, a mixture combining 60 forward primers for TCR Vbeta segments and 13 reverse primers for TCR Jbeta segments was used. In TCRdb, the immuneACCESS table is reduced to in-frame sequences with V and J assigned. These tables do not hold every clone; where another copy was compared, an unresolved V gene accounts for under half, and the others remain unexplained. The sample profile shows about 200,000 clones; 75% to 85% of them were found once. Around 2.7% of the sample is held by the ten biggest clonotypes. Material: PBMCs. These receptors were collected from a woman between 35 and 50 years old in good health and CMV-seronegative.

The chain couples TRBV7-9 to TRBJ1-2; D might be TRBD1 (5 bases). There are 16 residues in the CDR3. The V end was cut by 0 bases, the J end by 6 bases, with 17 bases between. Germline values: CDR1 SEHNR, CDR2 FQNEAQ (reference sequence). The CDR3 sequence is CASSLASLTDLNGYTF. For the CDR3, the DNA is TGTGCCAGCAGCTTAGCGTCCTTGACAGACTTAAATGGCTACACCTTC.

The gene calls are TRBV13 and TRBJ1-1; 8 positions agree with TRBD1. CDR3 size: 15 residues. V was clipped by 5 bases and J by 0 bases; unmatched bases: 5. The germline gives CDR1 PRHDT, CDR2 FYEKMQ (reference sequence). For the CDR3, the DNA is TGTGCCAGCAGCACCGGACAGGGAATGAACACTGAAGCTTTCTTT. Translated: CASSTGQGMNTEAFF.

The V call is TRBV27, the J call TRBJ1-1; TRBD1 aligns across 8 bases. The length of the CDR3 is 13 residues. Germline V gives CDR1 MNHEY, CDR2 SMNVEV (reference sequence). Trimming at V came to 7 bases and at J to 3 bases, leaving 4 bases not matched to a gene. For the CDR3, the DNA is TGTGCCAGCACCCGGGACAGGTACACTGAAGCTTTCTTT. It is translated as CASTRDRYTEAFF.

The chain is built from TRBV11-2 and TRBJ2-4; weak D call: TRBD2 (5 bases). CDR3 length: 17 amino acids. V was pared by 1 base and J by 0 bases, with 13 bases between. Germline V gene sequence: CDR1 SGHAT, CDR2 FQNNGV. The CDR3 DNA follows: TGTGCCAGCAGCTTAGTCCTGGCTGGAGGAGCCAAAAACATTCAGTACTTC. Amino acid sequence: CASSLVLAGGAKNIQYF.

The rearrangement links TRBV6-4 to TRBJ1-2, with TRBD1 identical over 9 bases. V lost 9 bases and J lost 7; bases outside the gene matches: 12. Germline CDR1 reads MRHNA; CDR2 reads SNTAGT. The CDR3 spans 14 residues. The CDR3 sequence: CASSGTGPSSGYTF. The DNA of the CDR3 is TGTGCCAGTTCCGGGACAGGGCCTTCTAGTGGCTACACCTTC.

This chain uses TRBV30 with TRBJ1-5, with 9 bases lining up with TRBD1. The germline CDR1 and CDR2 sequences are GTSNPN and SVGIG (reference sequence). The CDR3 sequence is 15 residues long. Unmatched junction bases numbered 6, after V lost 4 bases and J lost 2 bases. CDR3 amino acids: CAWTTGGMGNQPQHF. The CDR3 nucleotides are TGTGCCTGGACTACAGGGGGCATGGGCAATCAGCCCCAGCATTTT.

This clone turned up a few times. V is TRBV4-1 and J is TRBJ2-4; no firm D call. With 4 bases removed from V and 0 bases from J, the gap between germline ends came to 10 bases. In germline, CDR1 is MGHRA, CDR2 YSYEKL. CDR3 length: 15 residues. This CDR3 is CASSLIALAKNIQYF. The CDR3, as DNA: TGCGCCAGCAGCCTCATCGCGTTAGCCAAAAACATTCAGTACTTC.

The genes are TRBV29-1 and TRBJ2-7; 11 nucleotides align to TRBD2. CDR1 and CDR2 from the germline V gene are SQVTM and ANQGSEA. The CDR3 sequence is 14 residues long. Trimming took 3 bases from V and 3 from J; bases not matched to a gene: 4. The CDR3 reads CSVEFLAGGYEQYF. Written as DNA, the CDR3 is TGCAGCGTTGAGTTTCTAGCGGGAGGCTACGAGCAGTACTTC.

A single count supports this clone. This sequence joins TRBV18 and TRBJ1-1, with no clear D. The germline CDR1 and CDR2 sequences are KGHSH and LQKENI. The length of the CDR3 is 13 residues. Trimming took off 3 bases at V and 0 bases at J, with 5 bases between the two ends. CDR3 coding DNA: TGTGCCAGCTCACCCCTTATGAACACTGAAGCTTTCTTT. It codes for CASSPLMNTEAFF.

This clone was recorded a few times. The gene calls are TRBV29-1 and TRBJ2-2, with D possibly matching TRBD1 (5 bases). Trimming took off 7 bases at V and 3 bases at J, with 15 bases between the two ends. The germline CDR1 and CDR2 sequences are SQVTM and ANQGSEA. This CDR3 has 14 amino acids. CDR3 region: CSGGRDRDTGELFF. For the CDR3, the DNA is TGCAGCGGGGGCCGAGACAGAGACACCGGGGAGCTGTTTTTT.

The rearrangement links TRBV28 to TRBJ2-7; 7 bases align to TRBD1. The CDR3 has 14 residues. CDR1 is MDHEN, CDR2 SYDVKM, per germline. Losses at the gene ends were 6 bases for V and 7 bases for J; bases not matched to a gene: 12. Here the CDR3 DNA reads TGTGCCAGCAGGGGCCGTGTAGGGGGCGGGGAGCAGTACTTC. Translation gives CASRGRVGGGEQYF.

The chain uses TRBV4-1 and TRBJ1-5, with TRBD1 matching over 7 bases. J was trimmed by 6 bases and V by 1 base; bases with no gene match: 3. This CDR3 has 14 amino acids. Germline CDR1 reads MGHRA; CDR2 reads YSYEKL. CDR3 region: CASSQASGGQPQHF. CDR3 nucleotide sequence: TGCGCCAGCAGCCAAGCCTCAGGGGGTCAGCCCCAGCATTTT.

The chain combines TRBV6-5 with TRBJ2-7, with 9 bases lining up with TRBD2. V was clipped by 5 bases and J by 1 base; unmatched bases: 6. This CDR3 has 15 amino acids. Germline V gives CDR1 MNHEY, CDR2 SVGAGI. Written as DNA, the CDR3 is TGTGCCAGCAGTCCCCAAGCGGGAGGTTCCTACGAGCAGTACTTC. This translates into CASSPQAGGSYEQYF.

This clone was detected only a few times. The CDR3 coding sequence is TGTGCCAGCAGCGTAGTACGGGGGACAGCCGACTATGGCTACACCTTC. The encoded protein is CASSVVRGTADYGYTF. The chain uses TRBV9 and TRBJ1-2; 7 nucleotides align to TRBD1. CDR3 size: 16 residues. V lost 0 bases, J lost 3 bases, and 8 bases stayed unmatched. Per the germline V gene, CDR1 is SGDLS and CDR2 is YYNGEE.

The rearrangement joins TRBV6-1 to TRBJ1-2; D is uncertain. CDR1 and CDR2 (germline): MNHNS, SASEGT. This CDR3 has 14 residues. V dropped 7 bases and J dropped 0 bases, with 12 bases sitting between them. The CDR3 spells CASKPGVTNYGYTF. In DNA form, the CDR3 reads TGTGCCAGCAAGCCAGGTGTTACTAACTATGGCTACACCTTC.

The DNA of the CDR3 is TGTGCGACTCTGGGGGGGGACAGGGGTTACGAGCAGTACTTC. Translating it yields CATLGGDRGYEQYF. This sequence joins TRBV28 and TRBJ2-7, with 10 nucleotides matching TRBD1. The CDR3 extends over 14 amino acids. Germline values: CDR1 MDHEN, CDR2 SYDVKM.

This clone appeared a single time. In DNA form, the CDR3 reads TGCGCCAGCAGTGAGTCGATACTAGCGGGAGGGCCTTCCGAGCAGTACTTC. It codes for CASSESILAGGPSEQYF. The chain combines TRBV10-1 with TRBJ2-5; 13 bases align to TRBD2. TRBJ2-7 explains the end of the DNA better; the J call may be wrong. The CDR3 is made up of 17 amino acids. The germline gives CDR1 WNHNN, CDR2 SYGVQD (reference sequence).

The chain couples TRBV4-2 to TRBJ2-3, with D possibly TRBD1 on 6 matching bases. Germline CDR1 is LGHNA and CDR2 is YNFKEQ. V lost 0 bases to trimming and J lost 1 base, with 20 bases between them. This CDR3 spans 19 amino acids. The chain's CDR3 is CASSQDIGTPYGGTDTQYF. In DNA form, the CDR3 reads TGTGCCAGCAGCCAAGATATAGGGACACCCTATGGGGGCACAGATACGCAGTATTTT.

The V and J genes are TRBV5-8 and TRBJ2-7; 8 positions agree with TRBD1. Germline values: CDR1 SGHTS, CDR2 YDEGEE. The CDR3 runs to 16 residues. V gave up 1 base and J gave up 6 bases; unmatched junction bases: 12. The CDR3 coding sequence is TGTGCCAGCAGCTTGAATGGACAGGGATCCCTCGCCGAGCAGTACTTC. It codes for CASSLNGQGSLAEQYF.

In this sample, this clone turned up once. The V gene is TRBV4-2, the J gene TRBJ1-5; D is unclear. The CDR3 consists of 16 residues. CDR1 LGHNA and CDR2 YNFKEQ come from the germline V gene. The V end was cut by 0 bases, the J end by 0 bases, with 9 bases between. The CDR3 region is CASSQDGEYSNQPQHF. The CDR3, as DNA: TGTGCCAGCAGCCAAGATGGGGAGTATAGCAATCAGCCCCAGCATTTT.

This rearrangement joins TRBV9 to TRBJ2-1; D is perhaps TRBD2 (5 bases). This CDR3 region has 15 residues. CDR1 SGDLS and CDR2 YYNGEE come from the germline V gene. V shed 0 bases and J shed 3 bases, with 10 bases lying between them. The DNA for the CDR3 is TGTGCCAGCAGCGTAGGGAATAGCGTCTACAATGAGCAGTTCTTC. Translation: CASSVGNSVYNEQFF.

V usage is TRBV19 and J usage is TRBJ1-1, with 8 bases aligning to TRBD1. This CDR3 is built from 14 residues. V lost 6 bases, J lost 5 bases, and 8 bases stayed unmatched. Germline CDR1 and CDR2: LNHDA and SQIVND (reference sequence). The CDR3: CASRQYRGWTEAFF. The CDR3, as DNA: TGTGCCAGTAGGCAATACAGGGGGTGGACTGAAGCTTTCTTT.

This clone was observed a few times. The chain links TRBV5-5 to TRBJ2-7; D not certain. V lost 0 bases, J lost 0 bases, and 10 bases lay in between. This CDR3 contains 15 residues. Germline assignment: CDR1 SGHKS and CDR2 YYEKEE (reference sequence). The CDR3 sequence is CASSLGLVSSYEQYF. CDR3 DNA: TGTGCCAGCAGCTTGGGACTGGTGAGCTCCTACGAGCAGTACTTC.

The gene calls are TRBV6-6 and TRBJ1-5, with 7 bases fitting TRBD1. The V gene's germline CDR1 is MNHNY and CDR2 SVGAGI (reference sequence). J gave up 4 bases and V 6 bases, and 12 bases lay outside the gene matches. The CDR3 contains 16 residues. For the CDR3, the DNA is TGTGCCAGCAGCCCCCGGACAGGAGCGAGAAATCAGCCCCAGCATTTT. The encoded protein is CASSPRTGARNQPQHF.

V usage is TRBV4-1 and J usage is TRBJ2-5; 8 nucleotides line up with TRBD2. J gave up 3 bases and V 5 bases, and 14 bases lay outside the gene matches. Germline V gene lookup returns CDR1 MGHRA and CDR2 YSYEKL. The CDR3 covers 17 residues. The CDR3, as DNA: TGCGCCAGCAGCTCCCCCCGCGGGAGCGGGGGAGAAGAGACCCAGTACTTC. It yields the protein CASSSPRGSGGEETQYF.

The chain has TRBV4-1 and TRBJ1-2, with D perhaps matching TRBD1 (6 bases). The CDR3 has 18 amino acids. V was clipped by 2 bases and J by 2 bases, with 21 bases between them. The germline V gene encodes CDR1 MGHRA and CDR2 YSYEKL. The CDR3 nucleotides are TGCGCCAGCAGCCAACCTTACCCCCTGGAGCAGGGGAACTATGGCTACACCTTC. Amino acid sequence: CASSQPYPLEQGNYGYTF.

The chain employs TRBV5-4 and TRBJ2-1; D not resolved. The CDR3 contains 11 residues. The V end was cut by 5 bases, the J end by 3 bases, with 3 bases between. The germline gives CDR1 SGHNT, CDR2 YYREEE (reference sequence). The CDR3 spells CASRYYNEQFF. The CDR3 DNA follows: TGTGCCAGCAGGTACTACAATGAGCAGTTCTTC.

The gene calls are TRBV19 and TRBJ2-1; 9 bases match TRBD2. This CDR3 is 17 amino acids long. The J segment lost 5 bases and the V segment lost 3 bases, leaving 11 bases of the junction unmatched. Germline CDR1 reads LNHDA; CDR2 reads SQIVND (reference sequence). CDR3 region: CASSIHPGASGDNEQFF. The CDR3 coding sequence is TGTGCCAGTAGTATCCACCCGGGGGCTAGCGGGGACAATGAGCAGTTCTTC.

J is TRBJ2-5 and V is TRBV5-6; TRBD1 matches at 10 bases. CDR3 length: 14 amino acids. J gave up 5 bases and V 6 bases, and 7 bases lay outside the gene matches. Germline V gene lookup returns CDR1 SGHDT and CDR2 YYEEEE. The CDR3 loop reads CASTPTGGQETQYF. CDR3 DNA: TGTGCCAGCACTCCGACAGGGGGCCAGGAGACCCAGTACTTC.

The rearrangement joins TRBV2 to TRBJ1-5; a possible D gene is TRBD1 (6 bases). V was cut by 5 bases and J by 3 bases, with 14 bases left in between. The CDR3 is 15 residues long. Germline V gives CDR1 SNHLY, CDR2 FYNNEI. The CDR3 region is CASSPGAINNQPQHF. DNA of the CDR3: TGTGCCAGCAGTCCAGGGGCGATAAACAATCAGCCCCAGCATTTT.

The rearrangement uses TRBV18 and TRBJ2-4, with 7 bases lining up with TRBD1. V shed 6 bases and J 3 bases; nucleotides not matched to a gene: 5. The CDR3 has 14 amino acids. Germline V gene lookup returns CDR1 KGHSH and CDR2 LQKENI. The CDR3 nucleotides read TGTGCCAGCTCCGTCGGACAGGTCAAAAACATTCAGTACTTC. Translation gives CASSVGQVKNIQYF. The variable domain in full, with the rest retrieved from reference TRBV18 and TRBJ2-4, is NAGVMQNPRHLVRRRGQEARLRCSPMKGHSHVYWYRQLPEEGLKFMVYLQKENIIDESGMPKERFSAEFPKEGPSILRIQQVVRGDSAAYFCASSVGQVKNIQYFGAGTRLSVL.

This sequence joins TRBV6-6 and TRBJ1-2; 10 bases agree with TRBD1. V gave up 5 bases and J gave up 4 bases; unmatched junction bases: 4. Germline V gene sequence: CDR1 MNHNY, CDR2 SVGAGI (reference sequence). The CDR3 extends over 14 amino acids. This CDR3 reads CASSQTGGGYGYTF. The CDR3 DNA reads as TGTGCCAGCAGTCAGACAGGGGGCGGCTATGGCTACACCTTC.